The next 17 T cell receptor beta chains were all read from a single sample in a study of T cell changes during pregnancy in multiple sclerosis. Using immunoSEQ multiplex PCR, the repertoire was profiled, and TCRdb retains in-frame clones only, with some absent. Among about 49,000 clones, nearly 90% were seen once, and the ten largest hold approximately 5%. The sequencing used peripheral blood, collected after pregnancy. These receptors all come from a female donor in good health, enrolled as a control in a pregnancy study.

The chain employs TRBV15 and TRBJ1-5; D is unclear. The CDR3 loop spans 16 amino acids. V gave up 0 bases and J gave up 0 bases, with 9 bases separating them. CDR1 and CDR2 from the germline V gene are LNHNV and YYDKDF (reference sequence). The CDR3 DNA is TGTGCCACCAGCAGAGATGCCGGGGTTAGCAATCAGCCCCAGCATTTT. Amino acid sequence: CATSRDAGVSNQPQHF.

The chain uses TRBV19 and TRBJ1-5; tentative D call: TRBD1 (6 bases). The CDR3 consists of 15 residues. CDR1 is LNHDA and CDR2 is SQIVND in the germline V gene (reference sequence). The V and J ends lost 5 bases and 0 bases respectively, with 11 bases between them. CDR3 nucleotide sequence: TGTGCCAGTAGTTCGCAGGGGTCTAGCAATCAGCCCCAGCATTTT. Its protein product is CASSSQGSSNQPQHF.

On this clone: An end of the junction differs from the germline gene, which may be a read error. V usage is TRBV7-7 and J usage is TRBJ2-2; the match to TRBD2 covers 7 bases. CDR3 length: 15 amino acids. The V gene's germline CDR1 is SSHAT and CDR2 FNYEAQ (reference sequence). The CDR3 DNA reads TGTGCTAGCAGCCCCGGGCGGGAGCTTCCCGGGGAGCTGTTTTTT. Encoded protein: CASSPGRELPGELFF. Combining the CDR3 with reference TRBV7-7 and TRBJ2-2 gives the whole variable domain GAGVSQSPRYKVTKRGQDVTLRCDPISSHATLYWYQQALGQGPEFLTYFNYEAQPDKSGLPSDRFSAERPEGSISTLTIQRTEQRDSAMYRCASSPGRELPGELFFGEGSRLTVL.

This clone was recorded only once. The rearrangement links TRBV6-1 to TRBJ2-7; 9 nucleotides line up with TRBD2. CDR3 length: 17 residues. The V segment lost 1 base and the J segment 4 bases; nucleotides outside the gene matches: 11. CDR1 MNHNS and CDR2 SASEGT come from the germline V gene. Written as DNA, the CDR3 is TGTGCCAGCAGTGAAGGGGTAGCGGGAGAAGGGGGTTACGAGCAGTACTTC. Translated: CASSEGVAGEGGYEQYF.

The V and J genes are TRBV7-2 and TRBJ2-7; 11 positions match TRBD2. From germline, CDR1 is SGHTA and CDR2 FQGNSA. With V trimmed by 7 bases and J by 2 bases, 10 bases remained unmatched. The CDR3 is 16 amino acids. The CDR3 spells CASTNSGGAPPYEQYF. The CDR3 nucleotides are TGTGCCAGCACCAATAGCGGGGGGGCCCCCCCCTACGAGCAGTACTTC.

This rearrangement joins TRBV6-4 to TRBJ2-3; 10 nucleotides match TRBD2. V gave up 4 bases and J gave up 2 bases; unmatched junction bases: 3. There are 15 residues in the CDR3. Germline lookup yields CDR1 MRHNA and CDR2 SNTAGT. The CDR3 region is CASSAGTSVTDTQYF. The CDR3 region has the DNA TGTGCCAGCAGTGCCGGGACTAGCGTCACAGATACGCAGTATTTT.

The chain combines TRBV27 with TRBJ2-1; D is unresolved. The CDR3 sequence is 12 residues long. Trimming pared 7 bases from V and 5 bases from J, leaving 9 bases between. Germline V lookup: CDR1 MNHEY, CDR2 SMNVEV (reference sequence). As DNA, the CDR3 is TGTGCCAGCAAGGAGTCGCACAATGAGCAGTTCTTC. It yields the protein CASKESHNEQFF.

The rearrangement joins TRBV5-5 to TRBJ1-1, with 8 positions matching TRBD1. Germline V gene sequence: CDR1 SGHKS, CDR2 YYEKEE (reference sequence). V lost 4 bases, J lost 1 base, and 0 bases stayed unmatched. This CDR3 comprises 13 residues. CDR3 loop: CASSTGGNTEAFF. CDR3 in DNA: TGTGCCAGCAGCACAGGGGGGAACACTGAAGCTTTCTTT.

This clone was counted a single time. The chain is built from TRBV7-7 and TRBJ2-3; TRBD2 agrees at 8 bases. CDR1 is SSHAT, CDR2 FNYEAQ, per germline (reference sequence). The junction had 5 bases not matched to a gene; V was cut back by 5 bases and J by 1 base. This CDR3 spans 15 amino acids. CDR3 sequence (DNA): TGTGCCAGCAGCCCCCGGGGGGGCGGCACAGATACGCAGTATTTT. Translated, it gives CASSPRGGGTDTQYF.

This chain connects TRBV9 to TRBJ1-1; D is perhaps TRBD1 (6 bases). V was cut by 0 bases and J by 3 bases, with 6 bases left in between. Germline-derived CDR1 and CDR2 are SGDLS and YYNGEE. This CDR3 region has 13 residues. As DNA, the CDR3 is TGTGCCAGCAGCGTAGCAGGGGACACTGAAGCTTTCTTT. Amino acid sequence: CASSVAGDTEAFF.

This rearrangement joins TRBV10-2 to TRBJ1-1, with 8 bases lining up with TRBD1. The CDR3 has 14 amino acids. CDR1 and CDR2 (germline): WSHSY, SAAADI. Trimming took 7 bases from V and 3 from J; bases not matched to a gene: 7. This CDR3 is CASIPQGEDTEAFF. The CDR3 DNA sequence: TGCGCCAGCATTCCACAGGGGGAGGACACTGAAGCTTTCTTT.

The chain carries TRBV11-2 and TRBJ2-1; 9 positions match TRBD2. Germline CDR1 reads SGHAT; CDR2 reads FQNNGV. This CDR3 region has 15 residues. Losses at the gene ends were 2 bases for V and 2 bases for J; bases not matched to a gene: 1. The CDR3 region has the DNA TGTGCCAGCAGCTTACGGACTAGCGCCTACAATGAGCAGTTCTTC. It encodes CASSLRTSAYNEQFF.

V gene TRBV30 combines with J gene TRBJ1-2; 7 nucleotides agree with TRBD1. Trimming cost V 8 bases and J 2 bases; bases outside gene matches: 8. CDR3 length: 13 residues. The germline CDR1 and CDR2 sequences are GTSNPN and SVGIG (reference sequence). CDR3 amino acids: CAGSQGVNYGYTF. CDR3 DNA: TGTGCCGGCAGCCAGGGGGTAAACTATGGCTACACCTTC.

The rearrangement joins TRBV30 to TRBJ1-1; D unresolved. V gave up 5 bases and J gave up 4 bases, with 11 bases separating them. CDR1 is GTSNPN, CDR2 SVGIG, per germline (reference sequence). The CDR3 extends over 12 amino acids. CDR3 in DNA: TGTGCCTGGTCGCGGGTGGCCACTGAAGCTTTCTTT. Amino acid sequence: CAWSRVATEAFF.

This rearrangement joins TRBV20-1 to TRBJ2-7, with 7 bases identical to TRBD1. With 6 bases clipped from V and 11 bases from J, the junction kept 7 bases outside the gene matches. Looked up from germline, CDR1 is DFQATT and CDR2 is SNEGSKA (reference sequence). This CDR3 spans 10 amino acids. CDR3 sequence: CSAHRDSEYF. CDR3 sequence (DNA): TGCAGTGCGCACCGGGACAGCGAGTACTTC.

J is TRBJ1-5 and V is TRBV19, with TRBD1 identical over 8 bases. The length of the CDR3 is 17 residues. The germline V gene has CDR1 LNHDA and CDR2 SQIVND (reference sequence). Trimming cost V 5 bases and J 3 bases; bases outside gene matches: 12. The CDR3 is CASSLGVWTGNNQPQHF. The CDR3 DNA reads TGTGCCAGTAGTCTAGGGGTTTGGACAGGGAACAATCAGCCCCAGCATTTT.

The V gene is TRBV18, the J gene TRBJ1-2; perhaps TRBD1 as D (6 bases). This CDR3 contains 15 residues. Germline-derived CDR1 and CDR2 are KGHSH and LQKENI. Between the trimmed V and J ends, which lost 1 base and 3 bases, there was a span of 12 bases. CDR3 nucleotide sequence: TGTGCCAGCTCACCACGAGAGGGACAACACTATGGCTACACCTTC. It yields the protein CASSPREGQHYGYTF.